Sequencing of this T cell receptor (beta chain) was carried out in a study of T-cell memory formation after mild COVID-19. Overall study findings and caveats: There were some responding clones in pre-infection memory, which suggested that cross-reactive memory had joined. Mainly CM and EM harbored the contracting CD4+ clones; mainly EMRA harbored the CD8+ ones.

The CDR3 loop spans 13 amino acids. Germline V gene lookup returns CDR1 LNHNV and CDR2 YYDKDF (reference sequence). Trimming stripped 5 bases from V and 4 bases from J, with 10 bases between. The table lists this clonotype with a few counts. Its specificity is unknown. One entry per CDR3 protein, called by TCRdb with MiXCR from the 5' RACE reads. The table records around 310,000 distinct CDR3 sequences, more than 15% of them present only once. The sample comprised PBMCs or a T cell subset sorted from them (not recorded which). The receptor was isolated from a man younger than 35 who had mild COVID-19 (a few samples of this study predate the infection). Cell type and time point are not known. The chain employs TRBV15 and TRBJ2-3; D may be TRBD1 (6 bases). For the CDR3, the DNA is TGTGCCACCAGCTACCCAGGGGCAGATACGCAGTATTTT. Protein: CATSYPGADTQYF.